The clone carrying this TCR beta chain was seen repeatedly, ten times or more. Its antigen is not known. The CDR3 has 15 amino acids. In germline, CDR1 is SGHTA, CDR2 FQGNSA. Between the trimmed V and J ends, which lost 2 bases and 5 bases, there was a span of 13 bases. The data are from a study of T cells in Graves' hyperthyroidism and ophthalmopathy. Exclusion of patients followed from uncontrolled infection, other autoimmune disease, pregnancy or lactation. Diagnostic assessment was based on clinical symptoms, serum thyroxine and TRAb, thyroid ultrasound and orbital computed tomography. Regions amplified from RNA transcripts were the TCR beta CDR3 regions. Primed by the HTBI set, a first-round RT-PCR was run on the TCR CDR3. TCRdb passed the multiplex PCR reads through MiXCR, listing each CDR3 protein once. The sample has 540,000 or so distinct CDR3 sequences; roughly 50% are singletons. Findings of the study overall: A model using 13 V-J features told ophthalmopathy apart from stable hyperthyroidism. Blood also contained most expanded thyroid clonotypes above 0.001.

The V and J genes are TRBV7-2 and TRBJ1-5; weak D call: TRBD1 (6 bases). The clonotype comes from an adult woman with Graves' disease, either hyperthyroidism or ophthalmopathy (not recorded which). The sequenced sample consisted of peripheral blood or thyroid tissue (not recorded which). In DNA form, the CDR3 reads TGTGCCAGCAGCTTATTTTTCGGGGGCCATCAGCCCCAGCATTTT. Translation gives CASSLFFGGHQPQHF.